The rows below give T cell receptor beta chains drawn from one sample of a study of blood T cell repertoires in COVID-19. Generated by immunoSEQ multiplex PCR, the TCRdb table keeps only in-frame clones and is missing some. The data show about 240,000 clones, 86% seen once. The sample was peripheral blood. All receptors come from a man aged 60 to 69 with acute or convalescent COVID-19. The CDR3 runs from the conserved cysteine through the conserved F or W. D genes are given only for firm matches. Clone size, where shown, is once, few, many, or a class for clones that have expanded.

d_gene: TRBD1; abundance: -; v_gene: TRBV5-4; j_gene: TRBJ1-6; CDR3aa: CASSRTGDGSPLHF; CDR3nt: TGTGCCAGCAGCCGGACAGGGGATGGATCACCCCTCCACTTT
d_gene: TRBD1; abundance: -; v_gene: TRBV28; j_gene: TRBJ2-5; CDR3aa: CASSNQGAGGQETQYF; CDR3nt: TGTGCCAGCAGTAATCAGGGGGCTGGAGGTCAAGAGACCCAGTACTTC
d_gene: -; abundance: -; v_gene: TRBV11-2; j_gene: TRBJ2-7; CDR3aa: CASSPDSSLLYEQYF; CDR3nt: TGTGCCAGCAGCCCGGACAGTTCTCTACTCTACGAGCAGTACTTC
d_gene: -; abundance: -; v_gene: TRBV24-1; j_gene: TRBJ1-4; CDR3aa: CATSEAGPSEKLFF; CDR3nt: TGTGCCACCAGTGAAGCGGGCCCTAGTGAAAAACTGTTTTTT
d_gene: -; abundance: -; v_gene: TRBV7-7; j_gene: TRBJ2-1; CDR3aa: CASSLSGYNEQFF; CDR3nt: TGTGCTAGCAGCTTATCGGGGTACAATGAGCAGTTCTTC
d_gene: -; abundance: -; v_gene: TRBV6-5; j_gene: TRBJ1-2; CDR3aa: CASGRQIANYGYTF; CDR3nt: TGTGCCAGCGGTCGACAGATAGCTAACTATGGCTACACCTTC
d_gene: TRBD1; abundance: -; v_gene: TRBV5-6; j_gene: TRBJ2-7; CDR3aa: CASSTGQGAYEQYF; CDR3nt: TGTGCCAGCAGCACGGGACAGGGGGCGTACGAGCAGTACTTC
d_gene: TRBD2; abundance: -; v_gene: TRBV3-1/TRBV3-2; j_gene: TRBJ2-5; CDR3aa: CASSQGSLAGGLVETQYF; CDR3nt: TGTGCCAGCAGCCAAGGTTCCCTAGCGGGAGGGCTCGTGGAGACCCAGTACTTC
d_gene: TRBD1; abundance: -; v_gene: TRBV7-9; j_gene: TRBJ2-6; CDR3aa: CASSRDRIFSGANVLTF; CDR3nt: TGTGCCAGCAGCCGGGACAGGATTTTCTCTGGGGCCAACGTCCTGACTTTC
d_gene: -; abundance: -; v_gene: TRBV5-1; j_gene: TRBJ1-3; CDR3aa: CASSLGAQDSGNTIYF; CDR3nt: TGCGCCAGCAGCTTGGGTGCTCAGGACTCTGGAAACACCATATATTTT
d_gene: TRBD2; abundance: -; v_gene: TRBV9; j_gene: TRBJ2-3; CDR3aa: CASSAGTKLADTQYF; CDR3nt: TGTGCCAGCAGCGCCGGGACCAAACTAGCGGATACGCAGTATTTT
d_gene: -; abundance: once; v_gene: TRBV28; j_gene: TRBJ2-7; CDR3aa: CASRTGSYEQYF; CDR3nt: TGTGCCAGCAGGACAGGCTCCTACGAGCAGTACTTC
d_gene: -; abundance: -; v_gene: TRBV3-1/TRBV3-2; j_gene: TRBJ2-6; CDR3aa: CASSPQGTGANVLTF; CDR3nt: TGTGCCAGCAGCCCACAGGGAACTGGGGCCAACGTCCTGACTTTC
d_gene: -; abundance: -; v_gene: TRBV30; j_gene: TRBJ1-2; CDR3aa: CAWSVLGRNYGYTF; CDR3nt: TGTGCCTGGAGTGTACTGGGCAGAAACTATGGCTACACCTTC
d_gene: -; abundance: -; v_gene: TRBV7-2; j_gene: TRBJ2-1; CDR3aa: CASSSRSGSSYNEQFF; CDR3nt: TGTGCCAGCAGCTCCCGCAGCGGAAGCTCCTACAATGAGCAGTTCTTC